This TCR beta chain is from a study of blood T cell repertoires in COVID-19. At the level of the study: Donors in the United States, Italy and Spain gave samples during acute or convalescent COVID-19.

The authors' processing: Using reference gene primer amplification, nucleated cell counts were estimated. TCRdb's table, derived via immunoSEQ multiplex PCR, lists solely in-frame clones and lacks some. From that table come the V and J calls and clone size; the DNA was used to work out D and trimming. This table holds about 380,000 clones, 81% found once. The TCR sequence derives from a human donor with acute or convalescent COVID-19. The donor label of this sample is uncertain. Material for sequencing was peripheral blood.

The CDR3 DNA follows: TGTGCCAGTAGTGACGGGACAGCGATACTAAACTATGGCTACACCTTC. It translates to CASSDGTAILNYGYTF. The V and J genes are TRBV19 and TRBJ1-2; 7 nucleotides agree with TRBD1. The length of the CDR3 is 16 residues. Germline assignment: CDR1 LNHDA and CDR2 SQIVND (reference sequence). The junction had 11 bases not matched to a gene; V was cut back by 5 bases and J by 2 bases.